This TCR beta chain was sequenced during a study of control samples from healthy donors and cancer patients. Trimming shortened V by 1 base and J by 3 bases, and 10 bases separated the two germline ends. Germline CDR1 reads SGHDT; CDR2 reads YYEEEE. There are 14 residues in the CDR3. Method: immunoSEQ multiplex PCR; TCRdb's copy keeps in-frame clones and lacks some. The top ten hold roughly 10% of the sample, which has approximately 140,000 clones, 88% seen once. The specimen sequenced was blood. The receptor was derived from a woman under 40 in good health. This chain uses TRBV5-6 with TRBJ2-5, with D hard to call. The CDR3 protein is CASSLPPRKETQYF. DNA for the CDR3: TGTGCCAGCAGCTTGCCCCCTCGAAAAGAGACCCAGTACTTC. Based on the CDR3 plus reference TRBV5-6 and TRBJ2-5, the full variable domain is DAGVTQSPTHLIKTRGQQVTLRCSPKSGHDTVSWYQQALGQGPQFIFQYYEEEERQRGNFPDRFSGHQFPNYSSELNVNALLLGDSALYLCASSLPPRKETQYFGPGTRLLVL.